The 6 T cell receptor beta chains in this list originate from one sample, sequenced in a study of regulatory T cells in long-lasting Graves disease. Construction of TCR beta libraries relied on iRepertoire HTBI primers and on Arm-PCR targeting CDR3 regions. A single record per CDR3 protein comes from TCRdb applying MiXCR to the multiplex PCR reads. The sample holds over 200,000 distinct CDR3 sequences; approximately 20% are singletons and the top ten take more than 20%. Regarding time point: newly diagnosed GD, antithyroid drugs for less than 3 months. Construction of the TCR library relied on RNA isolated from PBMCs. Sequencing was performed on peripheral blood mononuclear cells (PBMCs), taken at new diagnosis, from a patient treated with antithyroid drugs. The receptors shown here come from a female donor with Graves disease.

Here the CDR3 DNA reads TGTGCCAGCAGCCAGGCAGGACTAGCGGGACGGAATGAGCAGTTCTTC. This translates into CASSQAGLAGRNEQFF. J is TRBJ2-1 and V is TRBV4-2; 12 nucleotides line up with TRBD2. This CDR3 comprises 16 residues. Per the germline V gene, CDR1 is LGHNA and CDR2 is YNFKEQ. Trimming removed 3 bases from V and 7 bases from J; junction bases left unmatched: 7.

This clonotype was observed many times. The genes are TRBV29-1 and TRBJ2-5; no firm D call. The germline gives CDR1 SQVTM, CDR2 ANQGSEA. V lost 2 bases, J lost 2 bases, and 6 bases lay in between. The CDR3 sequence is 12 residues long. CDR3 sequence (DNA): TGCAGCGTTGAACAGGATCAAGAGACCCAGTACTTC. Translated, it gives CSVEQDQETQYF.

This clonotype was seen ten or more times. The V call is TRBV7-9, the J call TRBJ2-1; 9 nucleotides agree with TRBD2. After removal of 8 bases from V and 5 bases from J, the junction contained 7 bases not matched to a gene. CDR3 length: 14 residues. The germline gives CDR1 SEHNR, CDR2 FQNEAQ (reference sequence). The CDR3 nucleotides read TGTGCCAGCTTCAGGCTAGCGGGGAACAATGAGCAGTTCTTC. Translation gives CASFRLAGNNEQFF.

This clonotype came up a few times. A clone one base away is much larger, so this may be a read error. V gene TRBV5-4 combines with J gene TRBJ1-4, with D uncertain. Germline-derived CDR1 and CDR2 are SGHNT and YYREEE (reference sequence). The CDR3 extends over 14 amino acids. V dropped 2 bases and J dropped 3 bases, with 8 bases sitting between them. The CDR3 coding sequence is TGTGCCAGCAGCTTTGGGTTGGCTAATGAAAAACTGTTTTTT. Residues: CASSFGLANEKLFF.

The chain links TRBV11-3 to TRBJ2-6; perhaps TRBD1 as D (6 bases). Trimming shortened V by 5 bases and J by 5 bases, and 19 bases separated the two germline ends. Germline lookup yields CDR1 SGHNT and CDR2 YENEEA. The CDR3 contains 17 residues. DNA of the CDR3: TGTGCCAGCAGCCCTGGACAGCCTAGTATCTGGGCCAACGTCCTGACTTTC. It is translated as CASSPGQPSIWANVLTF.

This clonotype was seen repeatedly, ten times or more. V and J are TRBV3-1 and TRBJ1-5; 9 bases are a match to TRBD1. Germline V CDR1 and CDR2: LGHDT, YNNKEL (reference sequence). Trimming at V came to 4 bases and at J to 5 bases, leaving 9 bases not matched to a gene. The CDR3 runs 16 residues. CDR3 in amino acids: CASSRHRDRVYQPQHF. As DNA, the CDR3 is TGTGCCAGCAGCCGACACCGGGACAGGGTGTATCAGCCCCAGCATTTT. Supplemented by reference TRBV3-1 and TRBJ1-5, the full variable domain reads DTAVSQTPKYLVTQMGNDKSIKCEQNLGHDTMYWYKQDSKKFLKIMFSYNNKELIINETVPNRFSPKSPDKAHLNLHINSLELGDSAVYFCASSRHRDRVYQPQHFGDGTRLSIL.